Reported below is one T cell receptor beta chain. These data come from a study of blood T cell repertoires in COVID-19. The table came from immunoSEQ multiplex PCR; TCRdb's copy has only in-frame clones and leaves some out. The sample holds about 180,000 clones; approximately 81% are singletons and the top ten take roughly 20%. In germline, CDR1 is SGHTA, CDR2 FQGNSA. There are 17 residues in the CDR3. V lost 5 bases and J lost 1, with 21 bases in between. The sample consisted of peripheral blood. This clonotype was obtained from a person aged 65-85 years with COVID-19, enrolled during active disease. J is TRBJ2-7 and V is TRBV7-2; D may be TRBD1 (6 bases). In nucleotides, the CDR3 is TGTGCCAGCAGCCACTCATCCACAGGGCGTTGGTCCTACGAGCAGTACTTC. Its protein is CASSHSSTGRWSYEQYF.